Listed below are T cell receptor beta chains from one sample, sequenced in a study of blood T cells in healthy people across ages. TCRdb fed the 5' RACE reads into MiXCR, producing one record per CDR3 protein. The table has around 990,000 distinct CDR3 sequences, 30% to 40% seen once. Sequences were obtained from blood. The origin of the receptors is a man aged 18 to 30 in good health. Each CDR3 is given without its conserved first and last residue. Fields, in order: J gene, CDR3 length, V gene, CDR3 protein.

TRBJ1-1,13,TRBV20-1,SARDPVGGVTEAF
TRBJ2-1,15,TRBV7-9,ASSVYAGKLVYNEQF
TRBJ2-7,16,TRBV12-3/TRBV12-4,ASSRPGLAGERPYEQY
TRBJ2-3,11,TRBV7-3,ASSLRSQDTQY
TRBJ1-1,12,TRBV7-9,ASSLPGANTEAF
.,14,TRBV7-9,ASSPRGMPWSNEQY
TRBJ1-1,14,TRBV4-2,ASSQEPADSRVAAF
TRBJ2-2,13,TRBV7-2,ASSSQSINTGELF
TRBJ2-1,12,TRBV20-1,SAYGTSSYNEQF
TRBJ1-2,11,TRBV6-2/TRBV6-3,ASSRETGLGYT
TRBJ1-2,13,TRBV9,ASSVGLGSDYGYT
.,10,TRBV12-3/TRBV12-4,ASSSDSCEQY
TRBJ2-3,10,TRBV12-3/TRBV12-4,ASSWNRDTQY
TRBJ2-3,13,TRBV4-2,ASSRGGASTDTQY
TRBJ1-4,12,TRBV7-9,ASSFQGAKGKLF
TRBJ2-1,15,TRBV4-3,ASSQVGAGGPGNEQF
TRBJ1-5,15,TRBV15,ATSRDLRQGTSQPQH
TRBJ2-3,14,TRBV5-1,ASSLARGLSTDTQY
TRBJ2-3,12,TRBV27,ASSKGDASDTQY
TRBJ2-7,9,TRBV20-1,SASRGYEQY
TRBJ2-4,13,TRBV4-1,ASRQGLGQKNIQY
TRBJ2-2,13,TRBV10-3,AIRRTGENTGELF
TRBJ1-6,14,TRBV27,ASNRWGETYNSPLH
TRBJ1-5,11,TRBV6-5,ASSPQGYQPQH
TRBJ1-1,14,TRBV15,ATSRDSGGVSTEAF
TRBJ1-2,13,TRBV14,ASSQTGTGVYGYT
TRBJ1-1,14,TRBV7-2,ASSLGSGTMNTEAF
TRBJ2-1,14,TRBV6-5,ASSYSEGRTYNEQF
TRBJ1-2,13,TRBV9,ASSRRESPNYGYT
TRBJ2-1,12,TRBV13,ASSRNQFGETQF
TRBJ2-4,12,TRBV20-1,SARPSQGGNIQY
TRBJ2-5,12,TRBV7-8,ASSFDSWRETQY
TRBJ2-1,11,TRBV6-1,ASSLFPNNEQF
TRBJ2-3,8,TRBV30,AWSRDTQY
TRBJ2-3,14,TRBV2,ASSEAVRGGTDTQY
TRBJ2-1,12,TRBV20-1,SALWDRGGNEQF
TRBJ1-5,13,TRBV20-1,SASGMSASNQPQH
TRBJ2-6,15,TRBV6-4,ASSPEGPFSGANVLT
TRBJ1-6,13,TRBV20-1,SARDPKRPNSPLH
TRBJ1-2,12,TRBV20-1,SALAAGENYGYT
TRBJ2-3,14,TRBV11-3,ASSFPAGGTTDTQY
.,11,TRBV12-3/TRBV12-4,ASSLNAGETQY
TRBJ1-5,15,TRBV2,TSRDSRTGRGNQPQH
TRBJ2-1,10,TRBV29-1,SVEVSQAEQF
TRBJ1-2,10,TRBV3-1,ASSTGSSGYT
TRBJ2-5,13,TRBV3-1,ASSQEAGGGETQY
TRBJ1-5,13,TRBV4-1,ASSQVATQHQPQH
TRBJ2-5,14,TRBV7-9,ASSPGGPRNQETQY
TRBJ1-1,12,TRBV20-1,SAREQGWDTEAF
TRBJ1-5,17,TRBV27,ASSSTGGSGIVGNQPQH
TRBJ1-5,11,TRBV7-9,ASSFDNGQPQH
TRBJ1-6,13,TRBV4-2,ASSQQTGYNSPLH
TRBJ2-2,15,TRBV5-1,ASSLFVGGSNGWELF
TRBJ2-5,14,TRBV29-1,SVDGLAGTYQETQY
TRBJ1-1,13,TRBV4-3,ASSQERAPNTEAF
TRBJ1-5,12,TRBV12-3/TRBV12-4,ASSLMGSNQPQH
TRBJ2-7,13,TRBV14,ASSPPGKSSYEQY